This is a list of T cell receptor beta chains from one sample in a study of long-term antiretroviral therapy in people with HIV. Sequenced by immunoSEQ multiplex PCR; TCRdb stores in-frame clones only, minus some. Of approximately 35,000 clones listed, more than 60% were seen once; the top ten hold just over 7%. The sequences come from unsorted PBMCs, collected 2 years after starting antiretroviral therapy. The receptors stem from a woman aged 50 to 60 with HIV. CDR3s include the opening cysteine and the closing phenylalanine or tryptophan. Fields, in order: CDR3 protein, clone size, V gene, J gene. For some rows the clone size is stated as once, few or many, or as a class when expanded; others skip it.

CDR3aa: CSAGGGNEKLFF
abundance: .
v_gene: TRBV29-1
j_gene: TRBJ1-4

CDR3aa: CASGLVAEATYEQYF
abundance: .
v_gene: TRBV12-5
j_gene: TRBJ2-7

CDR3aa: CASSLTGTGDLDEQFF
abundance: .
v_gene: TRBV28
j_gene: TRBJ2-1

CDR3aa: CASSVEVAGGTDTQYF
abundance: .
v_gene: TRBV9
j_gene: TRBJ2-3

CDR3aa: CASSLEGGREPQHF
abundance: .
v_gene: TRBV7-2
j_gene: TRBJ1-5

CDR3aa: CASGTGGNSPLHF
abundance: .
v_gene: TRBV2
j_gene: TRBJ1-6

CDR3aa: CASSPGVNTEAFF
abundance: .
v_gene: TRBV25-1
j_gene: TRBJ1-1

CDR3aa: CASSLSLVGRGDTQYF
abundance: .
v_gene: TRBV5-8
j_gene: TRBJ2-3

CDR3aa: CASSQSGAGWGAYNEQFF
abundance: .
v_gene: TRBV4-1
j_gene: TRBJ2-1

CDR3aa: CASSLAPEAIQYF
abundance: .
v_gene: TRBV7-2
j_gene: TRBJ2-4

CDR3aa: CASSESSGGKIEAFF
abundance: .
v_gene: TRBV10-1
j_gene: TRBJ1-1

CDR3aa: CASSPRIGTDTQYF
abundance: .
v_gene: TRBV9
j_gene: TRBJ2-3

CDR3aa: CASSPRTGSEQYF
abundance: .
v_gene: TRBV18
j_gene: TRBJ2-7

CDR3aa: CASSLDSNEQFF
abundance: few
v_gene: TRBV5-1
j_gene: TRBJ2-1

CDR3aa: CSGTGLSYEQYF
abundance: .
v_gene: TRBV29-1
j_gene: TRBJ2-7

CDR3aa: CASSLRVSGGYTF
abundance: few
v_gene: TRBV5-6
j_gene: TRBJ1-2

CDR3aa: CASSFPGGYNEQFF
abundance: .
v_gene: TRBV27
j_gene: TRBJ2-1

CDR3aa: CASSSGVTYNSPLHF
abundance: few
v_gene: TRBV19
j_gene: TRBJ1-6

CDR3aa: CASSPRQGSDTEAFF
abundance: .
v_gene: TRBV11-2
j_gene: TRBJ1-1

CDR3aa: CASSSIGTARTDTQYF
abundance: .
v_gene: TRBV7-6
j_gene: TRBJ2-3

CDR3aa: CASGLGHSDTQYF
abundance: once
v_gene: TRBV12-5
j_gene: TRBJ2-3

CDR3aa: CASSTWTGGTDTQYF
abundance: .
v_gene: TRBV9
j_gene: TRBJ2-3

CDR3aa: CAWRHYRAYGYTF
abundance: .
v_gene: TRBV30
j_gene: TRBJ1-2

CDR3aa: CASSAPRGRGGTDTQYF
abundance: .
v_gene: TRBV9
j_gene: TRBJ2-3

CDR3aa: CASSQDLWDTRNSPLHF
abundance: .
v_gene: TRBV9
j_gene: TRBJ1-6

CDR3aa: CASFGGFQETQYF
abundance: .
v_gene: TRBV11-2
j_gene: TRBJ2-5

CDR3aa: CASSLDLGGTEAFF
abundance: .
v_gene: TRBV7-9
j_gene: TRBJ1-1

CDR3aa: CASSLQGAQETQYF
abundance: .
v_gene: TRBV7-9
j_gene: TRBJ2-5

CDR3aa: CATSRDLPGQNSNQPQHF
abundance: .
v_gene: TRBV15
j_gene: TRBJ1-5

CDR3aa: CASSPGGPQHF
abundance: .
v_gene: TRBV18
j_gene: TRBJ1-5

CDR3aa: CSAREKNIQYF
abundance: .
v_gene: TRBV20-1
j_gene: TRBJ2-4

CDR3aa: CASSLAGSSDTQYF
abundance: .
v_gene: TRBV5-1
j_gene: TRBJ2-3

CDR3aa: CATLTGGPWNTIYF
abundance: .
v_gene: TRBV2
j_gene: TRBJ1-3

CDR3aa: CASSLGLAGALGAAGELFF
abundance: .
v_gene: TRBV5-1
j_gene: TRBJ2-2

CDR3aa: CASSLEVARVTDTQYF
abundance: .
v_gene: TRBV5-1
j_gene: TRBJ2-3

CDR3aa: CASSSRGAKNIQYF
abundance: .
v_gene: TRBV27
j_gene: TRBJ2-4

CDR3aa: CASSLEGSVNTEAFF
abundance: medium-sized
v_gene: TRBV5-1
j_gene: TRBJ1-1

CDR3aa: CASSTRQDYGYTF
abundance: .
v_gene: TRBV6-6
j_gene: TRBJ1-2

CDR3aa: CASRTGQGLNTEAFF
abundance: .
v_gene: TRBV6-5
j_gene: TRBJ1-1

CDR3aa: CASSPRKGLAAETQYF
abundance: once
v_gene: TRBV18
j_gene: TRBJ2-5

CDR3aa: CASSLDGPSTDTQYF
abundance: .
v_gene: TRBV5-6
j_gene: TRBJ2-3

CDR3aa: CASSFYQGGGSPLHF
abundance: .
v_gene: TRBV4-1
j_gene: TRBJ1-6

CDR3aa: CASSLAGGSTDTQYF
abundance: .
v_gene: TRBV5-6
j_gene: TRBJ2-3

CDR3aa: CASSEGAQQQETQYF
abundance: .
v_gene: TRBV7-2
j_gene: TRBJ2-5

CDR3aa: CASSPGGDTQYF
abundance: once
v_gene: TRBV11-2
j_gene: TRBJ2-3

CDR3aa: CASTRTGGYGELFF
abundance: .
v_gene: TRBV14
j_gene: TRBJ2-2

CDR3aa: CATSRVTGMETLHF
abundance: .
v_gene: TRBV15
j_gene: TRBJ1-6

CDR3aa: CASSLGPYGYTF
abundance: few
v_gene: TRBV14
j_gene: TRBJ1-2

CDR3aa: CASSPDRLAGGPSTDTQYF
abundance: .
v_gene: TRBV5-1
j_gene: TRBJ2-3

CDR3aa: CASSLYRGREEQYF
abundance: .
v_gene: TRBV27
j_gene: TRBJ2-7

CDR3aa: CASSPQSGSSSPLHF
abundance: .
v_gene: TRBV18
j_gene: TRBJ1-6

CDR3aa: CASSFRGGSTDTQYF
abundance: once
v_gene: TRBV7-3
j_gene: TRBJ2-3

CDR3aa: CAGGTGNDNSPLHF
abundance: .
v_gene: TRBV9
j_gene: TRBJ1-6

CDR3aa: CAWSVWGGSSGANVLTF
abundance: .
v_gene: TRBV30
j_gene: TRBJ2-6

CDR3aa: CASSYGFGRRDQPQHF
abundance: .
v_gene: TRBV6-6
j_gene: TRBJ1-5

CDR3aa: CASSPGTEGNTIYF
abundance: .
v_gene: TRBV18
j_gene: TRBJ1-3

CDR3aa: CAIGSPWTSGITGELFF
abundance: .
v_gene: TRBV10-3
j_gene: TRBJ2-2

CDR3aa: CASTPRGTRNYGYTF
abundance: .
v_gene: TRBV6-5
j_gene: TRBJ1-2

CDR3aa: CASSLVEGSGEQYF
abundance: .
v_gene: TRBV5-1
j_gene: TRBJ2-7